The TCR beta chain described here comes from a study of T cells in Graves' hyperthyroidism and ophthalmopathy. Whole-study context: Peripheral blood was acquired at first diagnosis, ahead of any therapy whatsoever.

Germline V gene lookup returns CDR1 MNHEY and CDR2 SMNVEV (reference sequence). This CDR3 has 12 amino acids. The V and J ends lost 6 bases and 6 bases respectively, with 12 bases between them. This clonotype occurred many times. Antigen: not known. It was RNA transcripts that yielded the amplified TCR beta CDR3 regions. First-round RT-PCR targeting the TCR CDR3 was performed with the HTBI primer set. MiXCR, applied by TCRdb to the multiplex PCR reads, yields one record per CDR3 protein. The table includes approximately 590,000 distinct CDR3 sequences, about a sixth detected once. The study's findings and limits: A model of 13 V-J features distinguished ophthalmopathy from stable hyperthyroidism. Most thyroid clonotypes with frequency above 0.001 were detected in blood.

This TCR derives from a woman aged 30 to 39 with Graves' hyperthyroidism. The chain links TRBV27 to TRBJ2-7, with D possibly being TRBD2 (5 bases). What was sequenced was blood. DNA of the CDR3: TGTGCCAGCAGGGAGGCAGGATCCGAGCAGTACTTC. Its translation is CASREAGSEQYF.